The following is a TCR beta chain sequence with its context. Assay used: immunoSEQ multiplex PCR; TCRdb lists only in-frame clones, some missing. The repertoire holds about 66,000 clones, with roughly 88% as singletons. This entry belongs to a study of technical replicates of blood from several donors. The V and J ends lost 6 bases and 0 bases respectively, with 12 bases between them. Germline CDR1 MNHNY, CDR2 SVGAGI (reference sequence). The CDR3 consists of 15 residues. The chain uses TRBV6-6 and TRBJ1-5; D might be TRBD1 (6 bases). This receptor was identified in a human donor in good health. Some clones in this sample may be carry-over from other donors' samples. The material sequenced was PBMCs. CDR3 protein: CASRATGYSNQPQHF. CDR3 bases: TGTGCCAGCAGAGCGACAGGTTATAGCAATCAGCCCCAGCATTTT.